A single sample gave rise to the 31 T cell receptor beta chains below, sequenced in a study of T cell responses to AZD1222 COVID-19 vaccine. The assay was immunoSEQ multiplex PCR, and TCRdb's table has in-frame clones only and misses some. The sample shows under 200,000 clones, roughly nine tenths of them seen only once. The sample here was peripheral blood, taken on day 0 of AZD1222 vaccination. Receptors were obtained from an adult in good health.

J is TRBJ1-1 and V is TRBV20-1; no definite D call. CDR3 length equals 10 residues. Germline V lookup: CDR1 DFQATT, CDR2 SNEGSKA (reference sequence). Deletions cut 6 bases from V and 4 bases from J, with 6 bases between. The CDR3 DNA sequence: TGCAGTGCCTGGGTCACTGAAGCTTTCTTT. Translating it yields CSAWVTEAFF.

The CDR3 DNA follows: TGCGCCAGCAGCCCTGGGAGTGACAATGAGCAGTTCTTC. It specifies CASSPGSDNEQFF. The chain joins TRBV5-1 to TRBJ2-1, with D tentatively TRBD2 (5 bases). With 4 bases removed from V and 5 bases from J, the gap between germline ends came to 10 bases. The CDR3 runs to 13 residues. Per the germline V gene, CDR1 is SGHRS and CDR2 is YFSETQ.

The chain links TRBV28 to TRBJ1-6; D is unclear. Germline V CDR1 and CDR2: MDHEN, SYDVKM. V was clipped by 4 bases and J by 12 bases, with 25 bases between them. There are 17 residues in the CDR3. In DNA, the CDR3 is TGTGCCAGCAGTTCTCCGACCCGGGCCCTATCTCGCCTACCCCTCCACTTT. Residues: CASSSPTRALSRLPLHF.

This rearrangement joins TRBV7-2 to TRBJ2-3; unclear D gene. V gave up 5 bases and J gave up 3 bases, with 3 bases separating them. CDR1 is SGHTA, CDR2 FQGNSA, per germline. This CDR3 has 11 amino acids. The CDR3 region is CASSQTDTQYF. As DNA, the CDR3 is TGTGCCAGCAGCCAAACAGATACGCAGTATTTT.

The rearrangement uses TRBV7-2 and TRBJ2-7; D ambiguous. Germline V gives CDR1 SGHTA, CDR2 FQGNSA. V was shortened by 1 base and J by 6 bases, with 16 bases between the two germline ends. This CDR3 is built from 15 residues. The CDR3 bases are TGTGCCAGCAGCTTAGTTGGGCTCAACGCCCGCGAGCAGTACTTC. Translated: CASSLVGLNAREQYF. Full variable domain (missing parts from reference TRBV7-2 and TRBJ2-7): GAGVSQSPSNKVTEKGKDVELRCDPISGHTALYWYRQSLGQGLEFLIYFQGNSAPDKSGLPSDRFSAERTGGSVSTLTIQRTQQEDSAVYLCASSLVGLNAREQYFGPGTRLTVT.

The rearrangement links TRBV6-5 to TRBJ1-2; D remains ambiguous. Trimming took 5 bases from V and 6 from J, leaving 19 bases between them. The CDR3 is 15 residues long. The germline gives CDR1 MNHEY, CDR2 SVGAGI. CDR3 nucleotides: TGTGCCAGCAGTATTACTCGGGCTGGGGTAGATGGCTACACCTTC. This encodes CASSITRAGVDGYTF.

The rearrangement links TRBV19 to TRBJ2-2; D possibly corresponds to TRBD1 (6 bases). This CDR3 is 16 amino acids long. Germline V gene sequence: CDR1 LNHDA, CDR2 SQIVND (reference sequence). The V gene lost 4 bases and the J gene lost 1 base, with 13 bases spanning the gap. The CDR3 loop is CASSTPGQRNTGELFF. CDR3 bases: TGTGCCAGTAGTACGCCGGGACAAAGGAACACCGGGGAGCTGTTTTTT.

The chain carries TRBV19 and TRBJ1-5; 8 positions match TRBD1. V shed 7 bases, J shed 3 bases, and the junction held 14 bases outside the gene matches. The CDR3 is 17 residues long. Looked up from germline, CDR1 is LNHDA and CDR2 is SQIVND (reference sequence). The CDR3 DNA reads as TGTGCCAGTAACCCTATCGTCCGGGACAGGTCCAATCAGCCCCAGCATTTT. It encodes CASNPIVRDRSNQPQHF. Variable domain in full (rest from reference TRBV19 and TRBJ1-5): DGGITQSPKYLFRKEGQNVTLSCEQNLNHDAMYWYRQDPGQGLRLIYYSQIVNDFQKGDIAEGYSVSREKKESFPLTVTSAQKNPTAFYLCASNPIVRDRSNQPQHFGDGTRLSIL.

This chain links TRBV28 with TRBJ1-6; no reliable D call. The CDR3 totals 14 residues. Looked up from germline, CDR1 is MDHEN and CDR2 is SYDVKM. V was clipped by 5 bases and J by 9 bases, with 14 bases between them. CDR3 sequence (DNA): TGTGCCAGCAGTGGGGAGAAGACCATTTCACCCCTCCACTTT. Its protein product is CASSGEKTISPLHF.

The chain uses TRBV6-2 or TRBV6-3 and TRBJ1-2; D not certain. Germline V gives CDR1 MNHEY, CDR2 SVGEGT. This CDR3 has 14 amino acids. Trimming took 3 bases from V and 1 from J, leaving 9 bases between them. The CDR3, as DNA: TGTGCCAGCAGTTATTCTGGGCTTAACTATGGCTACACCTTC. The encoded protein is CASSYSGLNYGYTF.

The rearrangement links TRBV6-6 to TRBJ2-7; 7 positions agree with TRBD2. Germline CDR1 and CDR2: MNHNY and SVGAGI (reference sequence). V was pared by 0 bases and J by 3 bases, with 8 bases of the junction left unmatched. CDR3 length: 16 amino acids. The CDR3 DNA follows: TGTGCCAGCAGTTACTCCGGTGGCGGGAGCGTCTACGAGCAGTACTTC. As protein: CASSYSGGGSVYEQYF.

The rearrangement links TRBV5-4 to TRBJ1-1, with TRBD1 as a possible D gene (6 bases). Germline values: CDR1 SGHNT, CDR2 YYREEE (reference sequence). This CDR3 comprises 15 residues. V lost 0 bases and J lost 4, with 13 bases in between. The CDR3 region is CASSLAGMGATEAFF. In DNA form, the CDR3 reads TGTGCCAGCAGCTTGGCGGGTATGGGGGCCACTGAAGCTTTCTTT. The full variable domain, its missing parts supplied by reference TRBV5-4 and TRBJ1-1, is ETGVTQSPTHLIKTRGQQVTLRCSSQSGHNTVSWYQQALGQGPQFIFQYYREEENGRGNFPPRFSGLQFPNYSSELNVNALELDDSALYLCASSLAGMGATEAFFGQGTRLTVV.

The gene calls are TRBV28 and TRBJ2-7, with D unresolved. From germline, CDR1 is MDHEN and CDR2 SYDVKM. This CDR3 spans 12 amino acids. DNA for the CDR3: TGTGCGGCGGCAGATCCGATCCGGGAGCAGTACTTC. This codes for CAAADPIREQYF.

The V gene is TRBV5-1, the J gene TRBJ2-3; no firm D call. This CDR3 contains 15 residues. Germline loops: CDR1 SGHRS, CDR2 YFSETQ. Trimming removed 0 bases from V and 4 bases from J, with 12 bases in between. The CDR3 bases are TGCGCCAGCAGCTTGGACGGGTCTAGGGCAGATACGCAGTATTTT. This encodes CASSLDGSRADTQYF.

The rearrangement links TRBV11-2 to TRBJ1-3, with TRBD1 identical over 8 bases. Trimming removed 4 bases from V and 5 bases from J; junction bases left unmatched: 7. The V gene's germline CDR1 is SGHAT and CDR2 FQNNGV. This CDR3 comprises 15 residues. CDR3 sequence (DNA): TGTGCCAGCAGCTCACCGGGACAGGCGCGAAACACCATATATTTT. This encodes CASSSPGQARNTIYF.

The gene calls are TRBV6-5 and TRBJ1-1; D may be TRBD1 (5 bases). Germline-derived CDR1 and CDR2 are MNHEY and SVGAGI. Trimming removed 5 bases from V and 3 bases from J, with 13 bases in between. CDR3 size: 14 residues. The chain's CDR3 is CASSPGRVDTEAFF. Here the CDR3 DNA reads TGTGCCAGCAGTCCCGGCAGGGTCGACACTGAAGCTTTCTTT.

The V call is TRBV7-9, the J call TRBJ2-7; the D gene is possibly TRBD1 (6 bases). Germline CDR1 SEHNR, CDR2 FQNEAQ (reference sequence). The CDR3 contains 13 residues. The V gene lost 5 bases and the J gene lost 2 bases, with 10 bases spanning the gap. This chain's CDR3 is CASSRDKAYEQYF. CDR3 nucleotides: TGTGCCAGCAGCCGGGACAAGGCCTACGAGCAGTACTTC.

The V call is TRBV6-5, the J call TRBJ1-5; D might be TRBD1 (5 bases). The CDR3 is 14 residues long. CDR1 MNHEY and CDR2 SVGAGI come from the germline V gene. V dropped 6 bases and J dropped 0 bases, with 9 bases sitting between them. The CDR3 DNA sequence: TGTGCCAGCAGCCGACAGTATAGCAATCAGCCCCAGCATTTT. It encodes CASSRQYSNQPQHF.

This clone was recorded only once. The chain joins TRBV4-1 to TRBJ1-2; D not resolved. This CDR3 is built from 15 residues. V dropped 0 bases and J dropped 1 base, with 9 bases sitting between them. Germline CDR1 reads MGHRA; CDR2 reads YSYEKL. CDR3 protein: CASSQDIGLNYGYTF. CDR3 in DNA: TGCGCCAGCAGCCAAGACATAGGGCTTAACTATGGCTACACCTTC.

The chain combines TRBV6-5 with TRBJ2-2; possibly TRBD1 for D (6 bases). The CDR3 is 14 amino acids. Germline V lookup: CDR1 MNHEY, CDR2 SVGAGI. The V and J ends lost 8 bases and 6 bases respectively, with 16 bases between them. CDR3 in amino acids: CASERQETSGELFF. The CDR3 region has the DNA TGTGCCAGCGAGAGACAGGAAACGTCCGGGGAGCTGTTTTTT.

CDR3 sequence reads: CASLIVGGGDEQFF. The CDR3 DNA reads TGCGCCAGTCTGATAGTTGGGGGAGGAGATGAGCAGTTCTTC. The genes are TRBV10-2 and TRBJ2-1; D is possibly TRBD2 (6 bases). Trimming removed 9 bases from V and 8 bases from J, with 20 bases in between. Germline assignment: CDR1 WSHSY and CDR2 SAAADI. The CDR3 sequence is 14 residues long.

The V call is TRBV9, the J call TRBJ2-3; the D is unclear. Between the trimmed V and J ends, which lost 0 bases and 6 bases, there was a span of 17 bases. Germline CDR1 SGDLS, CDR2 YYNGEE. This CDR3 is built from 16 residues. CDR3 residues: CASSVGVVNLGDTQYF. The DNA of the CDR3 is TGTGCCAGCAGCGTAGGCGTGGTTAACCTTGGGGATACGCAGTATTTT. The entire variable domain, with the rest obtained from reference TRBV9 and TRBJ2-3, is as follows: DSGVTQTPKHLITATGQRVTLRCSPRSGDLSVYWYQQSLDQGLQFLIQYYNGEERAKGNILERFSAQQFPDLHSELNLSSLELGDSALYFCASSVGVVNLGDTQYFGPGTRLTVL.

The V call is TRBV5-1, the J call TRBJ1-3; a possible D gene is TRBD1 (6 bases). This CDR3 region has 16 residues. Germline CDR1 is SGHRS and CDR2 is YFSETQ. The V gene lost 6 bases and the J gene lost 0 bases, with 16 bases spanning the gap. CDR3 loop: CASTMDSASSGNTIYF. The CDR3 DNA sequence: TGCGCCAGCACCATGGACAGCGCCAGCTCTGGAAACACCATATATTTT.

The chain has TRBV10-3 and TRBJ2-1; perhaps TRBD2 as D (6 bases). V lost 6 bases and J 7 bases, leaving 10 bases between the germline ends. This CDR3 spans 12 amino acids. Germline CDR1 and CDR2: ENHRY and SYGVKD. The CDR3 region is CAISPGGNEQFF. The DNA for the CDR3 is TGTGCCATCAGCCCCGGGGGAAATGAGCAGTTCTTC.

For the CDR3, the DNA is TGCGCCAGCAGCCAAGAAAGGGACAGGGTGTCACCCCTCCACTTT. The encoded protein is CASSQERDRVSPLHF. This chain links TRBV4-3 with TRBJ1-6; 9 nucleotides align to TRBD1. This CDR3 has 15 residues. Per germline, CDR1 LGHNA and CDR2 YSLEER. V dropped 0 bases and J dropped 10; count of bases not matched to a gene: 4.

The V call is TRBV29-1, the J call TRBJ1-1; TRBD1 matches 7 bases. Germline assignment: CDR1 SQVTM and CDR2 ANQGSEA. The CDR3 is 12 residues long. V shed 7 bases and J 8 bases; nucleotides not matched to a gene: 10. CDR3 amino acids: CSAGPPTGEAFF. In DNA form, the CDR3 reads TGCAGCGCCGGACCCCCGACAGGGGAAGCTTTCTTT.

The gene calls are TRBV11-3 and TRBJ2-3, with 8 bases identical to TRBD1. Germline CDR1 is SGHNT and CDR2 is YENEEA. This CDR3 region has 15 residues. V gave up 5 bases and J gave up 0 bases; unmatched junction bases: 4. The CDR3 spells CASSLTGASTDTQYF. The CDR3 bases are TGTGCCAGCAGCCTGACAGGGGCTAGCACAGATACGCAGTATTTT.

The rearrangement links TRBV7-2 to TRBJ1-2; D uncertain. CDR1 is SGHTA, CDR2 FQGNSA, per germline. The CDR3 consists of 14 residues. V lost 5 bases and J 2 bases, leaving 12 bases between the germline ends. The CDR3 reads CASSIRRLNYGYTF. In nucleotides, the CDR3 is TGTGCCAGCAGCATAAGACGGTTGAACTATGGCTACACCTTC. Supplemented by reference TRBV7-2 and TRBJ1-2, the full variable domain reads GAGVSQSPSNKVTEKGKDVELRCDPISGHTALYWYRQSLGQGLEFLIYFQGNSAPDKSGLPSDRFSAERTGGSVSTLTIQRTQQEDSAVYLCASSIRRLNYGYTFGSGTRLTVV.

The V gene is TRBV29-1, the J gene TRBJ2-7; no firm D call. Germline V gene data show CDR1 as SQVTM and CDR2 as ANQGSEA. Trimming shortened V by 0 bases and J by 5 bases, and 8 bases separated the two germline ends. The CDR3 covers 12 residues. CDR3 DNA sequence: TGCAGCGTTGAAGAGAGAGTGGACGAGCAGTACTTC. Amino acid sequence: CSVEERVDEQYF.

V gene TRBV6-2 or TRBV6-3 combines with J gene TRBJ1-5; 9 bases are a match to TRBD1. CDR1 and CDR2 (germline): MNHEY, SVGEGT. The CDR3 runs to 15 residues. Unmatched junction bases numbered 7, after V lost 6 bases and J lost 4 bases. DNA of the CDR3: TGTGCCAGCAGCCCGACAGGGGGTGGAAATCAGCCCCAGCATTTT. This translates into CASSPTGGGNQPQHF.

The gene calls are TRBV11-3 and TRBJ2-5, with 7 bases aligning to TRBD2. CDR1 is SGHNT and CDR2 is YENEEA in the germline V gene. J lost 0 bases, V lost 3 bases, and 4 bases had no gene match. This CDR3 region has 15 residues. In nucleotides, the CDR3 is TGTGCCAGCAGCTTTGCGGGGGAGAACCAAGAGACCCAGTACTTC. It translates to CASSFAGENQETQYF. The whole variable domain, remainder taken from reference TRBV11-3 and TRBJ2-5, is EAGVVQSPRYKIIEKKQPVAFWCNPISGHNTLYWYLQNLGQGPELLIRYENEEAVDDSQLPKDRFSAERLKGVDSTLKIQPAELGDSAVYLCASSFAGENQETQYFGPGTRLLVL.